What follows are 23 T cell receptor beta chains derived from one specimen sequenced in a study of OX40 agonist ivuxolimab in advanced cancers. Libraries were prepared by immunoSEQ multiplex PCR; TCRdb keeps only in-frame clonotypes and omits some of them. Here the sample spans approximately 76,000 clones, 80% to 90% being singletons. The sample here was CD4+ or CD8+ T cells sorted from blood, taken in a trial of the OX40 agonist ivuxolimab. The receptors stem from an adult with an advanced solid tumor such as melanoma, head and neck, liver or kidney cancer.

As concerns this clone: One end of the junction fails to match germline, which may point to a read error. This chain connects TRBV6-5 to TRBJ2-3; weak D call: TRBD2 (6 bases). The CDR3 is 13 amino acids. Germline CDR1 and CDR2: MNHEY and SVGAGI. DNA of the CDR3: TGTGCCAGCACTTACTCCCCGGGGGTCGGGCAGTATTTT. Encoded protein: CASTYSPGVGQYF.

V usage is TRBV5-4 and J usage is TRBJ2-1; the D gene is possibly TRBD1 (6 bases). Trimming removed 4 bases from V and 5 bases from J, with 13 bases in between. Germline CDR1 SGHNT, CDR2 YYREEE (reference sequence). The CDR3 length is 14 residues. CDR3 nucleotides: TGTGCCAGCAGCCTTGAAGGGGGAAACAATGAGCAGTTCTTC. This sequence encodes CASSLEGGNNEQFF.

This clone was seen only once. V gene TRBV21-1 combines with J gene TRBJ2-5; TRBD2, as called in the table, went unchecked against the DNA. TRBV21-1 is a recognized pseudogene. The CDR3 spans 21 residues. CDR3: CASSRPDRSPLTSGNQETQYF. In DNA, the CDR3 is TGTGCCAGCAGCAGGCCGGACAGGTCCCCACTAACTAGCGGGAATCAAGAGACCCAGTACTTC.

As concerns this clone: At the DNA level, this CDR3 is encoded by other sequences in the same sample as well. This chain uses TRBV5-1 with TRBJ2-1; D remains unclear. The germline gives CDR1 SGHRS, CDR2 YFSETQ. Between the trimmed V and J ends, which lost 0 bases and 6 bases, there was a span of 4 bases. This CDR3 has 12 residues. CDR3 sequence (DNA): TGCGCCAGCAGCTTGGGCCTCAATGAGCAGTTCTTC. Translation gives CASSLGLNEQFF.

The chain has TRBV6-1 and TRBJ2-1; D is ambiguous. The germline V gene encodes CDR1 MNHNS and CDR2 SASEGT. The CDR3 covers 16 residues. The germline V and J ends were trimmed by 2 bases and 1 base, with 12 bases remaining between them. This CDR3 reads CASSESAGSSYNEQFF. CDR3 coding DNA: TGTGCCAGCAGTGAATCAGCCGGGTCTTCCTACAATGAGCAGTTCTTC.

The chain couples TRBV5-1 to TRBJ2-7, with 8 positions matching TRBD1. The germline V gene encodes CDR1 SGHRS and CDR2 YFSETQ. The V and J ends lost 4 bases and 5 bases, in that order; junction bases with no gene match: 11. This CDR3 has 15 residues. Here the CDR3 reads CASSLVDRVRHEQYF. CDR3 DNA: TGCGCCAGCAGCCTAGTGGACAGGGTTCGCCACGAGCAGTACTTC.

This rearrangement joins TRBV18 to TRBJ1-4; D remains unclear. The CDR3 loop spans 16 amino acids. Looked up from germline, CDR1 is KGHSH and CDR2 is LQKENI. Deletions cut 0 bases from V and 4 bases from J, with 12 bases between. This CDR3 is CASSPPKDGFNEKLFF. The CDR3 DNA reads TGTGCCAGCTCACCACCTAAGGACGGATTTAATGAAAAACTGTTTTTT.

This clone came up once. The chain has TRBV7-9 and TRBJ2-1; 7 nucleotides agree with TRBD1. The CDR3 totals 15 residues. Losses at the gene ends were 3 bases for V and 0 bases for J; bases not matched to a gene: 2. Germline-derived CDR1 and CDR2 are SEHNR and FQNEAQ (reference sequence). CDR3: CASSLGQFSYNEQFF. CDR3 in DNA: TGTGCCAGCAGCTTGGGACAGTTCTCCTACAATGAGCAGTTCTTC.

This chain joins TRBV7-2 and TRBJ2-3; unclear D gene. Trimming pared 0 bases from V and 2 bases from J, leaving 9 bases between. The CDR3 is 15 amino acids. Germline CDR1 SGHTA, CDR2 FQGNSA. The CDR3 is CASSLAARNTDTQYF. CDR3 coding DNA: TGTGCCAGCAGCTTAGCGGCTAGGAACACAGATACGCAGTATTTT.

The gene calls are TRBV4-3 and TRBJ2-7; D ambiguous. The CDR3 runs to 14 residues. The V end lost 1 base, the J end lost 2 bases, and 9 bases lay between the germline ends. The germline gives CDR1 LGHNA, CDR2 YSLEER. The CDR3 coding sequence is TGCGCCAGCAGCCAAGTAGGCACTACCTACGAGCAGTACTTC. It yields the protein CASSQVGTTYEQYF.

The CDR3 loop reads CASSEAYPLDTQYF. The CDR3 nucleotides are TGTGCCAGCAGTGAAGCGTATCCGCTTGATACGCAGTATTTT. This chain uses TRBV6-1 with TRBJ2-3; D remains unclear. The CDR3 is 14 residues long. Germline CDR1 MNHNS, CDR2 SASEGT. The germline V and J ends were trimmed by 0 bases and 6 bases, with 10 bases remaining between them.

The CDR3 DNA reads as TGTGCCAGCAGCAAGACGACAGGAGCTAATGAAAAACTGTTTTTT. It yields the protein CASSKTTGANEKLFF. The rearrangement links TRBV7-9 to TRBJ1-4; D perhaps matches TRBD1 (6 bases). Trimming stripped 5 bases from V and 3 bases from J, with 13 bases between. Germline V gene data show CDR1 as SEHNR and CDR2 as FQNEAQ (reference sequence). CDR3 size: 15 residues.

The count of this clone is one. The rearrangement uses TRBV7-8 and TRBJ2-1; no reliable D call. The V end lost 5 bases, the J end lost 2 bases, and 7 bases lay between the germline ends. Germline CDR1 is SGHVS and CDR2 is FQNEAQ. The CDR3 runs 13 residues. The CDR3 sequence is CASSTGAYNEQFF. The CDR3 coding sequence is TGTGCCAGCAGCACCGGAGCCTACAATGAGCAGTTCTTC. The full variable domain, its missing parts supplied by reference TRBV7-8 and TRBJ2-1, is GAGVSQSPRYKVAKRGQDVALRCDPISGHVSLFWYQQALGQGPEFLTYFQNEAQLDKSGLPSDRFFAERPEGSVSTLKIQRTQQEDSAVYLCASSTGAYNEQFFGPGTRLTVL.

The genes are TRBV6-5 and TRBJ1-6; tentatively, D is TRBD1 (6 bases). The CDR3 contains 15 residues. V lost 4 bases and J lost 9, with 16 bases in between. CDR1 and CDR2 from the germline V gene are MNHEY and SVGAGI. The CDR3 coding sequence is TGTGCCAGCAGTTCTCACAGGGAACCTCTTTCACCCCTCCACTTT. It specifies CASSSHREPLSPLHF.

CDR3 DNA sequence: TGTGCCAGTAGTATAATGAGGGCTAACTATGGCTACACCTTC. Residues: CASSIMRANYGYTF. The chain joins TRBV19 to TRBJ1-2, with D unclear. The CDR3 has 14 amino acids. Trimming took 2 bases from V and 0 from J, leaving 7 bases between them. Per germline, CDR1 LNHDA and CDR2 SQIVND (reference sequence).

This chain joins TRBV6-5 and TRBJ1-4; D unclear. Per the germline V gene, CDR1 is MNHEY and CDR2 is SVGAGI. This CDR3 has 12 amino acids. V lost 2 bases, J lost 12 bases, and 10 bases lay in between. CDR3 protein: CASSYEGRELFF. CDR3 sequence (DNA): TGTGCCAGCAGTTACGAGGGAAGAGAACTGTTTTTT.

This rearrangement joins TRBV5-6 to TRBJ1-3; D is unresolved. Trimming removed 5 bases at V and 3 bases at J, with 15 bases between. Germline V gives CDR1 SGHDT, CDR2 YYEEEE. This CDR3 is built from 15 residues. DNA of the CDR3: TGTGCCAGCAGTTCCATGCAGGAGTATGGAAACACCATATATTTT. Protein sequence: CASSSMQEYGNTIYF.

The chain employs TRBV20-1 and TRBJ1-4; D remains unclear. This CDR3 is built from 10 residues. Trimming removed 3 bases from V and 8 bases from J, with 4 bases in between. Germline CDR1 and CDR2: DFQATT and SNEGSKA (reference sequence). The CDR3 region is CSASGEKLFF. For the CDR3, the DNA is TGCAGTGCTAGCGGGGAAAAACTGTTTTTT.

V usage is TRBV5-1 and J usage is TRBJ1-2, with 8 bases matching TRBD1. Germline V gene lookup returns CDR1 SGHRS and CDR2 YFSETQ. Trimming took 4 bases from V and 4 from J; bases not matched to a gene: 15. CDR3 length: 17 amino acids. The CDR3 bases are TGCGCCAGCAGCCTGCAGGAGACAGGGGTGGGAATCTATGGCTACACCTTC. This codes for CASSLQETGVGIYGYTF. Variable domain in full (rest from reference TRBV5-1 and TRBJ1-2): KAGVTQTPRYLIKTRGQQVTLSCSPISGHRSVSWYQQTPGQGLQFLFEYFSETQRNKGNFPGRFSGRQFSNSRSEMNVSTLELGDSALYLCASSLQETGVGIYGYTFGSGTRLTVV.

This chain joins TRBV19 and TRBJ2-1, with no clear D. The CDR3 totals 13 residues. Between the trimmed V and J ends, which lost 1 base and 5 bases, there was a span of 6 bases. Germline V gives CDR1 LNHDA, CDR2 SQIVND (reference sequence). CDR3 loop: CASSIARNNEQFF. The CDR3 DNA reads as TGTGCCAGTAGTATAGCCAGGAACAATGAGCAGTTCTTC.

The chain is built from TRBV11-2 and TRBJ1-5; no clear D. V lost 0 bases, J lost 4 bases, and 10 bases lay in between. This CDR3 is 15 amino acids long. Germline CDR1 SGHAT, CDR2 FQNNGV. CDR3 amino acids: CASSLDPGRNQPQHF. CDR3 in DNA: TGTGCCAGCAGCTTAGATCCGGGGAGGAATCAGCCCCAGCATTTT.

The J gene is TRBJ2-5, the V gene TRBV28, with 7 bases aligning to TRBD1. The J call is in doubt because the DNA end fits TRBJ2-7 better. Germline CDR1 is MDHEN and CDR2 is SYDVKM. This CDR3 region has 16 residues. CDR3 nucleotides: TGTGCCAGCAGTTGGAGTCGCGCTCAGGGGGCCTACGAGCAGTACTTC. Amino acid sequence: CASSWSRAQGAYEQYF.

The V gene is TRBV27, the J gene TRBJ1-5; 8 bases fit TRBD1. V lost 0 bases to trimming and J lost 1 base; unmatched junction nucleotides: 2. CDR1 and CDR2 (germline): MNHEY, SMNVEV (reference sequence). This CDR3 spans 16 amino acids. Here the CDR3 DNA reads TGTGCCAGCAGTTTATCGCAGGGGGCGAGCAATCAGCCCCAGCATTTT. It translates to CASSLSQGASNQPQHF.